This T cell receptor (beta chain) is drawn from a study of T cells in Graves' hyperthyroidism and ophthalmopathy. CDR1 is WSHSY, CDR2 SAAADI, per germline. V was pared by 0 bases and J by 1 base, with 6 bases between. This CDR3 has 14 amino acids. Newly diagnosed patients aged 18 to 65 had hyperthyroidism of under 2 months' duration. The sample holds many counts of this clonotype. Amplified TCR beta CDR3 regions derived from RNA transcripts. Carried out on the TCR CDR3, a first-round RT-PCR used the HTBI primer set. Each CDR3 protein is one row after TCRdb ran MiXCR on the multiplex PCR reads. The table includes hundreds of thousands of distinct CDR3 sequences, about 38% detected once.

The receptor's source is a man between 18 and 35 years old with Graves' hyperthyroidism. The chain recombines TRBV10-2 with TRBJ1-1; D gene uncertain. The material sequenced was blood. The CDR3 loop is CASSESVGNTEAFF. As DNA, the CDR3 is TGCGCCAGCAGTGAGTCGGTTGGGAACACTGAAGCTTTCTTT.